Detailed here is one T cell receptor beta chain. This sample was taken from a study of blood T cell repertoires in COVID-19. At the level of the study: PBMCs, B-cell-depleted T cells, or T cells provided the cDNA or gDNA that made up the material.

Study members were between about 18 and 95 years old and lived in over 20 US regions. The method was immunoSEQ multiplex PCR; TCRdb's version includes in-frame clones alone and lacks a portion of them. The data contain 470,000 or so clones, 70% to 90% of them seen just once; the ten biggest clones take up about 2%. The length of the CDR3 is 16 residues. The junction had 5 bases not matched to a gene; V was cut back by 0 bases and J by 2 bases. Germline V gives CDR1 MGHRA, CDR2 YSYEKL. This chain joins TRBV4-1 and TRBJ2-3; 7 bases line up with TRBD1. The sequenced sample consisted of PBMCs or T cells enriched from blood (not recorded which). The receptor was isolated from a woman aged 18-29 years with acute COVID-19. Here the CDR3 reads CASSQESDRYTDTQYF. The CDR3, as DNA: TGCGCCAGCAGCCAAGAATCGGACAGGTACACAGATACGCAGTATTTT.